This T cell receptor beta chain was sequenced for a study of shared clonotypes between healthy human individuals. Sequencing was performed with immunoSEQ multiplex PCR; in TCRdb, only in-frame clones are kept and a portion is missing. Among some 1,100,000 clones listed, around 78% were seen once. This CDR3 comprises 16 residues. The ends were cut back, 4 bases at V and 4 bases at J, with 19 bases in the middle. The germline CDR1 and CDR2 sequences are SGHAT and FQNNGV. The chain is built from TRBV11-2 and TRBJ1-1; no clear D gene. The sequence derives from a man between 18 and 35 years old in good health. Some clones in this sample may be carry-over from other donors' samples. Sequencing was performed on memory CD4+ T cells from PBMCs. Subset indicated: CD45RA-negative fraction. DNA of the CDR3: TGTGCCAGCAGCTCTAACCTACAGTCCCCTGTCACTGAAGCTTTCTTT. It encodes CASSSNLQSPVTEAFF.